The entry that follows covers one T cell receptor (beta chain) sequence. The sample belongs to a study of T cells in Graves' hyperthyroidism and ophthalmopathy. Amplification yielded TCR beta CDR3 regions, with RNA transcripts as the source. When the TCR CDR3 underwent first-round RT-PCR, the HTBI primer set was used. TCRdb itself ran the multiplex PCR reads through MiXCR, one entry per CDR3 protein. The table has just over 550,000 distinct CDR3 sequences, under 60% seen once. If no ophthalmopathy progression occurred within 18 months, Graves' hyperthyroidism was stable. Patients were excluded because of uncontrolled infection, other autoimmune disease, pregnancy or lactation. Thyroid ultrasound, orbital computed tomography, clinical symptoms, and serum thyroxine and TRAb underpinned diagnoses. The sample was peripheral blood or thyroid tissue (not recorded which). This TCR came from a woman between 18 and 29 years old with Graves' hyperthyroidism.

The CDR3 loop reads CASSQVQGLGETQYF. CDR3 sequence (DNA): TGTGCCAGCAGCCAGGTACAGGGGTTGGGAGAGACCCAGTACTTC. The chain combines TRBV14 with TRBJ2-5; 7 bases agree with TRBD1. V lost 3 bases to trimming and J lost 4 bases; unmatched junction nucleotides: 8. CDR1 is SGHDN, CDR2 FVKESK, per germline. The CDR3 length is 15 residues.